The 9 T cell receptor beta chains in this list originate from one sample, sequenced in a study of cytomegalovirus exposure and HLA in healthy donors. The primer mix had 60 Vbeta and 13 Jbeta primers. The table came from immunoSEQ multiplex PCR; TCRdb's copy has only in-frame clones and leaves some out. The profile shows approximately 190,000 clones, 75% to 80% of them singletons. Sequencing input: PBMCs. These receptors were obtained from a woman under 40 in good health and CMV-seropositive.

The rearrangement links TRBV7-3 to TRBJ2-5, with 8 positions matching TRBD1. Germline V gene lookup returns CDR1 SGHTA and CDR2 FQGTGA. The ends lost 4 bases at V and 5 bases at J; junction bases unmatched: 9. The CDR3 runs 15 residues. CDR3 sequence reads: CASSSGRGRGETQYF. The CDR3 nucleotides are TGTGCCAGCAGCTCCGGCAGGGGGCGCGGGGAGACCCAGTACTTC. The variable domain in full, completed from reference TRBV7-3 and TRBJ2-5, reads GAGVSQTPSNKVTEKGKYVELRCDPISGHTALYWYRQSLGQGPEFLIYFQGTGAADDSGLPNDRFFAVRPEGSVSTLKIQRTERGDSAVYLCASSSGRGRGETQYFGPGTRLLVL.

This sequence joins TRBV14 and TRBJ2-3; tentatively, D is TRBD2 (6 bases). The CDR3 contains 15 residues. V shed 4 bases and J shed 4 bases, with 15 bases lying between them. Germline V gene data show CDR1 as SGHDN and CDR2 as FVKESK. CDR3 DNA sequence: TGTGCCAGCAGCCCGTACCGGGGGTCGTCAGATACGCAGTATTTT. It codes for CASSPYRGSSDTQYF.

The chain joins TRBV30 to TRBJ1-5, with 10 bases that match TRBD1. The CDR3 extends over 16 amino acids. After removal of 2 bases from V and 6 bases from J, the junction contained 10 bases not matched to a gene. Germline CDR1 reads GTSNPN; CDR2 reads SVGIG (reference sequence). CDR3 bases: TGTGCCTGGAGTTCCACGGGACAGGGGAGGGGTCAGCCCCAGCATTTT. This encodes CAWSSTGQGRGQPQHF.

The chain employs TRBV7-2 and TRBJ2-5; D is uncertain. This CDR3 is 11 amino acids long. V gave up 6 bases and J gave up 3 bases, with 5 bases separating them. The germline V gene has CDR1 SGHTA and CDR2 FQGNSA. The CDR3 is CASRREETQYF. DNA of the CDR3: TGTGCCAGCAGACGAGAAGAGACCCAGTACTTC.

V is TRBV4-3 and J is TRBJ1-5; D is perhaps TRBD1 (6 bases). Germline CDR1 and CDR2: LGHNA and YSLEER. The CDR3 is made up of 15 amino acids. V was cut by 3 bases and J by 1 base, with 10 bases left in between. The CDR3 protein is CASSQGAVSNQPQHF. The DNA of the CDR3 is TGCGCCAGCAGCCAGGGGGCGGTGAGCAATCAGCCCCAGCATTTT.

The gene calls are TRBV15 and TRBJ2-7; 7 bases agree with TRBD1. CDR1 and CDR2 (germline): LNHNV, YYDKDF (reference sequence). This CDR3 contains 13 residues. The trim removed 6 bases at V and 0 bases at J, leaving 2 bases unmatched. CDR3 loop: CATRKGASYEQYF. CDR3 bases: TGTGCCACCAGAAAGGGGGCCTCCTACGAGCAGTACTTC.

This chain links TRBV27 with TRBJ2-3, with D perhaps matching TRBD1 (7 bases). V dropped 3 bases and J dropped 7 bases, with 17 bases sitting between them. This CDR3 has 15 residues. Germline CDR1 reads MNHEY; CDR2 reads SMNVEV (reference sequence). CDR3 bases: TGTGCCAGCAGTTTCCTGGAGACAGGGAGGAATACGCAGTATTTT. Its protein is CASSFLETGRNTQYF.

The rearrangement uses TRBV6-5 and TRBJ2-1, with D possibly matching TRBD1 (6 bases). V was shortened by 8 bases and J by 6 bases, with 17 bases between the two germline ends. Germline CDR1 and CDR2: MNHEY and SVGAGI. The length of the CDR3 is 14 residues. The CDR3 here is CASQQGRAGNEQFF. In nucleotides, the CDR3 is TGTGCCAGCCAACAGGGTAGGGCCGGCAATGAGCAGTTCTTC.

The gene calls are TRBV5-1 and TRBJ2-3; 11 nucleotides agree with TRBD1. This CDR3 has 15 amino acids. Germline CDR1 is SGHRS and CDR2 is YFSETQ. The J segment lost 4 bases and the V segment lost 2 bases, leaving 3 bases of the junction unmatched. This CDR3 is CASSFGQGAADTQYF. The CDR3 bases are TGCGCCAGCAGCTTTGGACAGGGGGCTGCAGATACGCAGTATTTT.